This T cell receptor (beta chain) appears in the sequencing data of a study of T cell changes during pregnancy in multiple sclerosis. Profiling relied on immunoSEQ multiplex PCR, and the TCRdb table lists in-frame clones only, not all of them. This sample has about 15,000 clones, with 83% found just once. Trimming pared 3 bases from V and 10 bases from J, leaving 9 bases between. CDR3 length equals 12 residues. The germline V gene has CDR1 LGHNA and CDR2 YSLEER. V and J are TRBV4-3 and TRBJ2-2; D unresolved. The material was CD8+ T cells from peripheral blood mononuclear cells, obtained after pregnancy. This sequence was found in a female donor in good health, enrolled as a control in a pregnancy study. CDR3 region: CASSHERKELFF. DNA for the CDR3: TGCGCCAGCAGCCATGAGAGAAAGGAGCTGTTTTTT.